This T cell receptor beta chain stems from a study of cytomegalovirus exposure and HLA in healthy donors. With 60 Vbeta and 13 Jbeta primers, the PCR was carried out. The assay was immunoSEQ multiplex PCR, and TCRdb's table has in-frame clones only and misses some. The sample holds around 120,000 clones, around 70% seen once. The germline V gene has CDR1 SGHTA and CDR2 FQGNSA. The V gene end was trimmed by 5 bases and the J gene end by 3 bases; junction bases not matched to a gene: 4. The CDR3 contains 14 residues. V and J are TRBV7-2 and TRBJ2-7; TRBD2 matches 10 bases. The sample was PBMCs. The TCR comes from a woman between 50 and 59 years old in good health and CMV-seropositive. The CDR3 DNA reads TGTGCCAGCAGCGCCGCTAGCGGGGGCTACGAGCAGTACTTC. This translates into CASSAASGGYEQYF. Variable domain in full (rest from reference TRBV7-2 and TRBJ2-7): GAGVSQSPSNKVTEKGKDVELRCDPISGHTALYWYRQSLGQGLEFLIYFQGNSAPDKSGLPSDRFSAERTGGSVSTLTIQRTQQEDSAVYLCASSAASGGYEQYFGPGTRLTVT.